This T cell receptor beta chain comes out of a study of blood T cells in healthy people across ages (dated by TCRdb to the mid-2010s). Concerning the study at large: In model experiments, template switching captured roughly one uniquely barcoded TCR beta cDNA molecule for every two T cells. Age-related changes in TCR beta repertoire diversity were measured in the study by deep sequencing normalized with unique cDNA molecular identifiers. The donors were split into four age groups: young (average around 15 years), middle-aged (39), aged (roughly 65) and long-lived (roughly 77). To avoid experimental bias, donors of different ages were spread randomly across the sequencing lanes. For two donors (one aged 18 to 29 and one aged 80 or older), the study analyzed two additional independent replicas of 1 million unique cDNA reads from the same blood draw. Here is what the overall study found, with its caveats: Compared with the aged group, the long-lived group had more naive CD4+ T cells, fewer expanded clones and increased TCR diversity, suggesting age selection. As age increased, observed TCR beta diversity per million T cells dropped in a roughly linear way, and a significant reduction was already evident by age 40. Because profiling used bulk unsorted PBMCs, naive and antigen-experienced compartments could not be compared conclusively. Total diversity estimates from one million sequenced T cells were considered lower bounds and underestimates. Because donor CMV infection status was unknown, age-related changes in expanded clonotypes were potentially confounded. A strong correlation was found between observed TCR beta diversity and the percentage of naive T cells measured by flow cytometry.

The germline V gene encodes CDR1 SQVTM and CDR2 ANQGSEA. Its CDR3 holds 12 amino acids, cysteine through phenylalanine. The sequence is cut down to CDR3 DNA, 36 bases in frame from base 1. The junction shows trimming of 6 bases on V and 5 bases on J, plus 13 bases between the germline ends. This clonotype was detected many times. The target of this receptor is not known. The record has no base qualities; no much larger clone is one base away. The method was 5' RACE. Sequenced on an Illumina HiSeq 2500. A second PCR of roughly 7 to 11 cycles was performed with a sample-barcoded 5' primer and a J-beta primer mix. A unique molecular identifier was introduced onto each TCR beta cDNA molecule by a template-switch 5' adaptor carrying 12 random nucleotides. Each sample yielded at least 2.5 million CDR3-containing paired-end reads. First-strand cDNA synthesis was performed from all RNA using the Mint cDNA synthesis kit, with priming by a TRBC-specific oligonucleotide. Following uracil-DNA glycosylase treatment, all cDNA underwent a first 18-cycle PCR with the universal primers M1SS and BC2_uni_R. For the original study's pipeline: For normalization, 1 million high-quality reads were randomly selected from each sample, with every read carrying a distinct molecular identifier. Instead of being binned into consensus sequences, reads with shared molecular identifiers were discarded. MiTCR, with a Q25 quality threshold and the strictest error-elimination algorithm, was used for CDR3 identification, clonotype clustering and error correction. A nonparametric unseen species model with Euler transformation was used to estimate lower-bound total TCR beta diversity. Clones were called with MiXCR by TCRdb after fastp trimmed the public reads at Q25, and only in-frame beta chains were retained. Identical CDR3 proteins give one entry, which carries the most common genes and DNA. The V and J calls and clone size come from TCRdb's table, not from the authors' own analysis. In all, the sample holds 600,000 to 650,000 distinct CDR3 sequences, and around 54% of those were seen once. The ten largest clones represent 30% to 45% of the sample.

The 39 donors, aged about 6 to 95 years, were systemically healthy Caucasian individuals from Russia. Each donor gave ten milliliters of peripheral blood, drawn into EDTA-treated Vacutainer tubes. Ficoll-Paque density-gradient centrifugation was used to isolate PBMCs, with at least 7 million per sample. Total RNA was extracted from PBMCs with Trizol reagent, with at least 5 micrograms obtained per sample. For every donor, flow cytometry on a PBMC aliquot measured the percentage of naive CD45RAhigh/CD27high T cells. The sequence was collected from a man between 60 and 75 years old in good health. Material for sequencing was blood. The chain joins TRBV29-1 to TRBJ2-5; the D gene is possibly TRBD1 or TRBD2, with 5 bases matching each. The bases are TGCAGCGTACGGGGATCAGGGGAGACCCAGTACTTC. This encodes CSVRGSGETQYF.